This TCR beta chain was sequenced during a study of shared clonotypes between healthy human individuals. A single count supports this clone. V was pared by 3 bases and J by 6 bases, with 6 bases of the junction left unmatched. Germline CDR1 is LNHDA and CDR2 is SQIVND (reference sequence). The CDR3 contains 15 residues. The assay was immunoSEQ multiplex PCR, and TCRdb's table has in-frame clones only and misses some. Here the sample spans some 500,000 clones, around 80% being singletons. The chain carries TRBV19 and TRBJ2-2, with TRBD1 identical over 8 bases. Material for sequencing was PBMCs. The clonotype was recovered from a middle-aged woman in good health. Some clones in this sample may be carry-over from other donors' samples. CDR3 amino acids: CASSIDRGDPGELFF. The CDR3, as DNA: TGTGCCAGTAGTATCGACAGGGGAGACCCCGGGGAGCTGTTTTTT.